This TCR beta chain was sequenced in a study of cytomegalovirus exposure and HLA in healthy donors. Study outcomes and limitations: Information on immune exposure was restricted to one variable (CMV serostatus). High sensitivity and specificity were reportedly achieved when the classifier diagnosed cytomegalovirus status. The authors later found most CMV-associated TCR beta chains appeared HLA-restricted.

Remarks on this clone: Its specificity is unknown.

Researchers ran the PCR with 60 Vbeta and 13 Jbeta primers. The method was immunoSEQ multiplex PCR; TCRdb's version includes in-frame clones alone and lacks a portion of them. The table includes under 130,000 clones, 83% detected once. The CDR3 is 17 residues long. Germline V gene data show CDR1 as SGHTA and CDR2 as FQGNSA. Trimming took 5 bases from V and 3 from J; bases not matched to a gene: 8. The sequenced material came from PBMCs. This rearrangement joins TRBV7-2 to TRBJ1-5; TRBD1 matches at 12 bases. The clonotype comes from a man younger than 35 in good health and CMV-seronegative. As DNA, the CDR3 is TGTGCCAGCAGCCCATTCCGGGACAGGGGGCTCAATCAGCCCCAGCATTTT. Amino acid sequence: CASSPFRDRGLNQPQHF.